This T cell receptor (beta chain) was sequenced for a study of T cell responses to AZD1222 COVID-19 vaccine. Whole-study results and caveats: Regions 160-218 and 743-854 dominated among vaccine-associated CD4 TCRs spanning spike. Every sample of the repertoires postdated the peak T cell response. Donors were largely white British and mainly female; clonal diversity was possibly underestimated. Recipients of AZD1222 seropositive at baseline numbered only 6 or 7.

This clone was seen a few times. Its target is unknown. The data were produced by immunoSEQ multiplex PCR, yet TCRdb's version contains in-frame clones alone and is incomplete. The table includes about 110,000 clones, approximately 84% detected once. This CDR3 has 16 residues. Trimming took 2 bases from V and 0 from J, leaving 13 bases between them. CDR1 and CDR2 (germline): MNHEY, SVGAGI. This sequence was found in an adult in good health. Sequenced material: peripheral blood, taken on day 0 of AZD1222 vaccination. The chain is built from TRBV6-5 and TRBJ1-1; possibly TRBD1 for D (5 bases). CDR3 nucleotide sequence: TGTGCCAGCAGTTACGGACAAGGGTCAGTGAACACTGAAGCTTTCTTT. Translated, it gives CASSYGQGSVNTEAFF.